This T cell receptor (beta chain) was identified during a study of T-cell reconstitution after alpha-beta-depleted transplantation in children. General study points: Reported findings indicate that, about two months after transplant, alpha-beta T cells came from several hundred expanded clones, which were derived from non-depleted graft cells.

Germline V gene sequence: CDR1 SEHNR, CDR2 FQNEAQ (reference sequence). Trimming took off 2 bases at V and 6 bases at J, with 16 bases between the two ends. CDR3 length: 16 residues. Unique molecular identifiers featured in how the TCRbeta library was prepared. Via MiXCR, TCRdb re-called the PCR reads, giving one row per CDR3 protein. The sample contains approximately 500,000 distinct CDR3 sequences, 25% to 30% of which appear only once. For this clonotype: No antigen is known for it.

J is TRBJ2-2 and V is TRBV7-9; no definite D call. Sequences were derived from PBMCs, sampled before TCRalphabeta/CD19-depleted stem cell transplant. The receptor was derived from a boy under three years old with Wiskott-Aldrich syndrome, due to receive a stem cell transplant. The CDR3 region has the DNA TGTGCCAGCAGCTTAATTTGGACCCAATTCGCCGGGGAGCTGTTTTTT. Amino acids: CASSLIWTQFAGELFF.